Sequencing of this T cell receptor (beta chain) was carried out in a study of CD8 T cells in ankylosing spondylitis. The CDR3 is 15 amino acids. The V and J ends lost 2 bases and 5 bases respectively, with 14 bases between them. CDR1 is MDHEN, CDR2 SYDVKM, per germline. Study observations and caveats: What seemed typical of ankylosing spondylitis blood was a TCR beta motif built from fewer than ten highly homologous variants. Reportedly, significant enrichment of disease-linked clones occurred in matched ankylosing spondylitis synovial fluid. Some of these motif variants have turned up before, in reports on reactive arthritis synovial fluid and blood. Disease-linked clones bore a CD8+ phenotype, appearing relatively rarely in peripheral blood.

As for this clonotype: The antigen is not known.

Each TCR beta library was made by quantitative 5'-RACE that incorporated molecular barcodes. TCRdb re-called the 5' RACE reads through MiXCR, storing one row per CDR3 protein. The repertoire holds 700,000 to 850,000 distinct CDR3 sequences, with around 11% as singletons. The sequenced sample was blood, either unsorted or a sorted T cell fraction (not recorded which). The clonotype was recovered from a male donor with ankylosing spondylitis. This rearrangement joins TRBV28 to TRBJ2-3; D is perhaps TRBD2 (6 bases). CDR3 coding DNA: TGTGCCAGCAGTTTACGGGGGACCCAAGGAGATACGCAGTATTTT. This sequence encodes CASSLRGTQGDTQYF.